This is a list of T cell receptor beta chains from one sample in a study of HIV-infected patients and healthy controls. TCRdb re-called the 5' RACE reads through MiXCR, storing one row per CDR3 protein. The table includes about 11,000 distinct CDR3 sequences, about 5.1% detected once. Material for sequencing was blood. The receptors shown here come from an adult in good health. Both conserved end residues are part of each CDR3. D genes are given only for firm matches. Clone size is shown for a subset of rows, as once, few, many or a class of expanded clone.

>14|TRBV11-2|medium-sized|TRBD1|TRBJ1-1
TGTGCCAGCAGCTATACAGGGGGCGCTTCTGAAGCTTTCTTT
CASSYTGGASEAFF
>15|TRBV5-8|.|.|TRBJ2-6
TGTGCCAGCAGCTTCCTGAGTTCCGGGGCCAACGTCCTGACTTTC
CASSFLSSGANVLTF
>13|TRBV13|many|.|TRBJ1-1
TGTGCCAGCAGCTTAGGCCCCAGGGTTGCGGCTTTCTTT
CASSLGPRVAAFF
>13|TRBV19|many|TRBD1|TRBJ2-3
TGTGCCACGGACAGGGGAAGCACAGATACGCAGTATTTT
CATDRGSTDTQYF
>14|TRBV20-1|medium-sized|.|TRBJ2-3
TGCAGTGCCAAAGTCCCCCGATCCACAGATACGCAGTATTTT
CSAKVPRSTDTQYF
>17|TRBV7-2|many|.|TRBJ1-3
TGTGCCAGCAGCTTATTCTCAGGGATAAACTCTGGAAACACCATATATTTT
CASSLFSGINSGNTIYF
>16|TRBV19|many|TRBD1|TRBJ1-6
TGTGCCAGTAGGAACGGACAGGGGACTAGAAATTCACCCCTCCACTTT
CASRNGQGTRNSPLHF
>13|TRBV30|many|.|TRBJ1-1
TGTGCCTGGAGTGTACTCGGGAACACTGAAGCTTTCTTT
CAWSVLGNTEAFF
>13|TRBV20-1|medium-sized|TRBD1|TRBJ1-2
TGCAGTGCTGGTCGTAGACAGGGGGCGAGCTACACCTTC
CSAGRRQGASYTF
>11|TRBV3-1|medium-sized|.|TRBJ2-7
TGTGCCAGCAGCCAAAACTACGAGCAGTACTTC
CASSQNYEQYF
>16|TRBV29-1|many|.|TRBJ2-6
TGCAGCGTTCAGGAAGTAGGAAACTCTGGGGCCAACGTCCTGACTTTC
CSVQEVGNSGANVLTF
>15|TRBV19|many|.|TRBJ2-2
TGTGCCAGTAGTCCAGGACTCTCCAACACCGGGGAGCTGTTTTTT
CASSPGLSNTGELFF
>13|TRBV10-3|many|TRBD1|TRBJ2-5
TGTGCCATCGGGGACAGGACCCCGGAGACCCAGTACTTC
CAIGDRTPETQYF
>11|TRBV11-3|medium-sized|TRBD1|TRBJ2-7
TGTGCCAGCAGCCAGGGACAGGGCATGGACTTC
CASSQGQGMDF
>17|TRBV19|many|TRBD1|TRBJ1-5
TGTGCCAGTACCCGACGGGACAGGGTTTGGAGCAATCAGCCCCAGCATTTT
CASTRRDRVWSNQPQHF
>19|TRBV12-5|many|TRBD1|TRBJ1-4
TGTGCTAGTGGTTTGACAAGGGACAGATATGGTGCAACTAATGAAAAACTGTTTTTT
CASGLTRDRYGATNEKLFF
>15|TRBV19|medium-sized|TRBD1|TRBJ2-3
TGTGCCAGTAGTATATTCGACAGGGGCACAGATACGCAGTATTTT
CASSIFDRGTDTQYF
>13|TRBV7-9|many|.|TRBJ1-2
TGTGCCAGCAGCTTATCAGGGGTAGAAGGCTACACCTTC
CASSLSGVEGYTF
>13|TRBV25-1|many|.|TRBJ2-5
TGTGCCAGCAGTCGCGGGGATCGGGAGACCCAGTACTTC
CASSRGDRETQYF
>14|TRBV2|many|.|TRBJ2-5
TGTGCCAGCAGTGACGGATTTGGGGTGGAGACCCAGTACTTC
CASSDGFGVETQYF
>13|TRBV5-5|many|.|TRBJ1-2
TGTGCCAGCAGACATGACAGAGCCTATGGCTACACCTTC
CASRHDRAYGYTF
>13|TRBV18|many|.|TRBJ2-5
TGTGCCAGCTCACTGGGACTTCAAGAGACCCAGTACTTC
CASSLGLQETQYF
>13|TRBV20-1|many|.|TRBJ1-5
TGCAGTGCTAGAGCGGGGGGCAGTCAGCCCCAGCATTTT
CSARAGGSQPQHF
>15|TRBV6-5|medium-sized|TRBD2|TRBJ2-7
TGTGCCAGCAGCCCCGCGAGCGGGGGGGCCTACGAGCAGTACTTC
CASSPASGGAYEQYF
>13|TRBV4-1|medium-sized|.|TRBJ2-1
TGCGCCAGCAGCCAAGATTTTGGCGATGAGCAGTTCTTC
CASSQDFGDEQFF
>14|TRBV19|medium-sized|.|TRBJ2-1
TGTGCCAGTACTACTGGCGGTTTCTACAATGAGCAGTTCTTC
CASTTGGFYNEQFF
>16|TRBV2|medium-sized|.|TRBJ1-1
TGTGCCAGCAGTCTAGACCCAACACCATCGAACACTGAAGCTTTCTTT
CASSLDPTPSNTEAFF
>17|TRBV11-2|many|.|TRBJ1-3
TGTGCCAGCAGCATACAGACAGTTCTCACGGGGGGAAACACCATATATTTT
CASSIQTVLTGGNTIYF
>17|TRBV19|many|TRBD2|TRBJ2-1
TGTGCCAGTACCCCGACTAGCGGGGGGGCTTTGTACGGTGAGCAGTTCTTC
CASTPTSGGALYGEQFF
>13|TRBV29-1|medium-sized|.|TRBJ1-1
TGCAGCGTTGCGGGGCAGCTGCTCGTGGAAGCTTTCTTT
CSVAGQLLVEAFF
>14|TRBV13|few|.|TRBJ2-4
TGTGCCAGCAGCCCCGACAGGGCGGGAGACATTCAGTACTTC
CASSPDRAGDIQYF
>13|TRBV6-5|many|TRBD1|TRBJ2-5
TGTGCCAGCAGTTTAACAGGGGGAGAGACCCAGTACTTC
CASSLTGGETQYF
>14|TRBV25-1|few|.|TRBJ1-5
TGTGCCAGCAGTTGGGGGACCAGCAATCAGCCCCAGCATTTT
CASSWGTSNQPQHF
>17|TRBV6-1|many|.|TRBJ1-5
TGTGCCAGCAGAACGGAACCAATTGGAAGTGGCAATCAGCCCCAGCATTTT
CASRTEPIGSGNQPQHF
>16|TRBV4-1|many|.|TRBJ2-3
TGCGCCAGCAGCCAAGGGGGGTGGGGTAGCACAGATACGCAGTATTTT
CASSQGGWGSTDTQYF
>11|TRBV30|few|.|TRBJ1-1
TGTGCCTGGGTGTCGAAAGCTGAAGCTTTCTTT
CAWVSKAEAFF
>15|TRBV20-1|many|.|TRBJ2-1
TGCAGTGCTAGAGAGCCCTCACTAGAATCCAATGAGCAGTTCTTC
CSAREPSLESNEQFF
>12|TRBV30|medium-sized|TRBD1|TRBJ1-1
TGTGCCTGGTCCCGGGACAGGGACGAAGCTTTCTTT
CAWSRDRDEAFF
>14|TRBV5-1|few|.|TRBJ2-5
TGCGCCAGCAGCCTCGGGACAACCCAAGAGACCCAGTACTTC
CASSLGTTQETQYF
>15|TRBV12-3/TRBV12-4|.|.|TRBJ2-3
TGTGCCAGCAGTTTAGCGGTGGCGGCCACAGATACGCAGTATTTT
CASSLAVAATDTQYF
>11|TRBV3-1|medium-sized|.|TRBJ2-7
TGTGCCAGCAGCTCCCTGTACGAGCAGTACTTC
CASSSLYEQYF
>14|TRBV10-2|many|.|TRBJ1-6
TGCGCCAGCAAACTCGGGACTGCCAATTCACCCCTCCACTTT
CASKLGTANSPLHF